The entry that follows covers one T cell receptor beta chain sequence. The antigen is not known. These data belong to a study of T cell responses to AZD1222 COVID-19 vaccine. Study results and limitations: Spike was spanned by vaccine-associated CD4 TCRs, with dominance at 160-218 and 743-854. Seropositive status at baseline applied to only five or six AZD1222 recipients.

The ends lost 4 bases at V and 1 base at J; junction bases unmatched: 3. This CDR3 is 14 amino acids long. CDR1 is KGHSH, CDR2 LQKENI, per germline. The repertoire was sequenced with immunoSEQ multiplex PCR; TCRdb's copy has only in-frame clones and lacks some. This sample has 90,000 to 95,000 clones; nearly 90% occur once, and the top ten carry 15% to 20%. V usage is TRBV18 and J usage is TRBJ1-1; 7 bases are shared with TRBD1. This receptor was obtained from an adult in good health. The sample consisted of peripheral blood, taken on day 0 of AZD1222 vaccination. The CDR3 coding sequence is TGTGCCAGCTCACGTCAGGGGGGGAACACTGAAGCTTTCTTT. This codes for CASSRQGGNTEAFF.